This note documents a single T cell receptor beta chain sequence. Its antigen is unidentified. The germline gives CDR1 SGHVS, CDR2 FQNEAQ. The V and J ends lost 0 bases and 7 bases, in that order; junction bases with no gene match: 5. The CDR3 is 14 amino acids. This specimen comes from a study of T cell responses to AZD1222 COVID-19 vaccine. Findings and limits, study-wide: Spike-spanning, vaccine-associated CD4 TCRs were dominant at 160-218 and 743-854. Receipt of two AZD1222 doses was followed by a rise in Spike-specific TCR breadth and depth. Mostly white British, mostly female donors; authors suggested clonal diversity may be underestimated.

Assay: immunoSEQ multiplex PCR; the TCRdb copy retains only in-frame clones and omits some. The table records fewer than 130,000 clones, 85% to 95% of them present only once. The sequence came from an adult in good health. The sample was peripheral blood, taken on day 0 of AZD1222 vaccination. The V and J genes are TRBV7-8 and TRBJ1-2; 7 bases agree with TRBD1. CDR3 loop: CASSLAVRGGGYTF. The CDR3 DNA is TGTGCCAGCAGCTTAGCGGTCAGGGGGGGTGGCTACACCTTC.